These T cell receptor beta chains were read from a single sample in a study of cytomegalovirus exposure and HLA in healthy donors. Clones were sequenced by immunoSEQ multiplex PCR, and TCRdb holds only the in-frame ones, with some missing. The profile shows about 120,000 clones, about 75% of them singletons. The sample comprised PBMCs. All receptors come from a man in his sixties in good health and CMV-seropositive. CDR3s include the opening cysteine and the closing phenylalanine or tryptophan. The D gene is left open where the match is weak. Size is stated for part of the rows, as once, few or many counts, or as a class when the clone is expanded.

cdr3_nt	cdr3_aa	j_call	v_call	clone_size	d_call
TGTGCCAGCAGTTCGAGACAGGGCACAGATACGCAGTATTTT	CASSSRQGTDTQYF	TRBJ2-3	TRBV6-5	.	.
TGTGCCAGCTCACGGGACAGGCGGGGGCCCCAGCATTTT	CASSRDRRGPQHF	TRBJ1-5	TRBV18	few	TRBD1
TGTGCCAGCAGCTTTTGGACAGGGGGCGGAGAGACCCAGTACTTC	CASSFWTGGGETQYF	TRBJ2-5	TRBV7-9	once	TRBD1
TGTGCCAGCCAAAAGCGGGACCCCACAGATACGCAGTATTTT	CASQKRDPTDTQYF	TRBJ2-3	TRBV27	once	TRBD2
TGCGCCAGCAGCCAAGCCGAAGGGACAGGGTTGAATCAGCCCCAGCATTTT	CASSQAEGTGLNQPQHF	TRBJ1-5	TRBV4-1	.	TRBD1
TGTGCCAGCTCACTATCTCGGGCTAATGAAAAACTGTTTTTT	CASSLSRANEKLFF	TRBJ1-4	TRBV18	.	.
TGCGCCAGCAGCCAAGAAGCCAGGGGTGCGAACACCGGGGAGCTGTTTTTT	CASSQEARGANTGELFF	TRBJ2-2	TRBV4-1	.	.
TGTGCCAGCAGTTCTAGCGGTAGAAATGAGCAGTTCTTC	CASSSSGRNEQFF	TRBJ2-1	TRBV2	.	TRBD2
TGTGCCAGCAGCGCAACAGGGAGCTCCTACGAGCAGTACTTC	CASSATGSSYEQYF	TRBJ2-7	TRBV7-9	few	.
TGTGCCAGCAGTTACTCGAGACAGCCAACTAATGAAAAACTGTTTTTT	CASSYSRQPTNEKLFF	TRBJ1-4	TRBV6-5	few	.
TGTGCCAGCAGCCCAAGTCGGGGAAACATTCAGTACTTC	CASSPSRGNIQYF	TRBJ2-4	TRBV6-5	.	.
TGTGCCAGCTCACCCCGGGGGCGGGGGGGCCGAACCGGGGAGCTGTTTTTT	CASSPRGRGGRTGELFF	TRBJ2-2	TRBV7-8	.	TRBD2
TGTGCCAGCAGTACCGGGACAGGGTATTACGAGCAGTACTTC	CASSTGTGYYEQYF	TRBJ2-7	TRBV11-1	once	TRBD1
TGTGCCAGCAGTCCAAACCAGCGGCACTCCTACGAGCAGTACTTC	CASSPNQRHSYEQYF	TRBJ2-7	TRBV28	.	.
TGTGCCTGGAGTCAGGAAAAACTGTTTTTT	CAWSQEKLFF	TRBJ1-4	TRBV30	few	.
TGTGCCAGTAGTCCCGTCGCGGGAAGATACGAGCAGTACTTC	CASSPVAGRYEQYF	TRBJ2-7	TRBV19	once	.
TGCGCCAGCAGCTTGGTCACAGTCGGCGAGCAGTACTTC	CASSLVTVGEQYF	TRBJ2-7	TRBV5-1	few	.
TGTGCCAGCAGCTTAAGAGTAGCATGGAGGGACAGGGAAACCGGGGAGCTGTTTTTT	CASSLRVAWRDRETGELFF	TRBJ2-2	TRBV7-2	.	TRBD1
TGTGCCAGCAAGGACAGGGGCTATGGCTACACCTTC	CASKDRGYGYTF	TRBJ1-2	TRBV25-1	.	TRBD1
TGTGCCAGCAGCCCGACAGGGAATATCGGCTACACCTTC	CASSPTGNIGYTF	TRBJ1-2	TRBV7-3	.	TRBD1
TGTGCCAGCAGTTTATATCCTGGGCGCACCGGGGAGCTGTTTTTT	CASSLYPGRTGELFF	TRBJ2-2	TRBV28	.	.
TGTGCCAGCAGTGAGGACAGGGGAGGAGATCAGCCCCAGCATTTT	CASSEDRGGDQPQHF	TRBJ1-5	TRBV2	.	TRBD1
TGTGCCAGCAGCTTAATCCGGTGGCAGTACTTC	CASSLIRWQYF	TRBJ2-7	TRBV7-6	.	.
TGTGCCAGCAGCCCTCGGGACAGGGGGAACATTCAGTACTTC	CASSPRDRGNIQYF	TRBJ2-4	TRBV9	.	TRBD1
TGTGCCAGCAGTGATGGGGGGGCCGGTTTAGTGGATACGCAGTATTTT	CASSDGGAGLVDTQYF	TRBJ2-3	TRBV2	.	.
TGTGCCAGCAGCTTGGAAGGGGGTTATAGCAATCAGCCCCAGCATTTT	CASSLEGGYSNQPQHF	TRBJ1-5	TRBV5-1	few	.
TGTGCCACCACGGTCCAATTTATTACAGGGGGTGCGATGAACACTGAAGCTTTCTTT	CATTVQFITGGAMNTEAFF	TRBJ1-1	TRBV19	.	TRBD1
TGTGCCACCAGCGGGGGACTATCGGGGGCAGATACGCAGTATTTT	CATSGGLSGADTQYF	TRBJ2-3	TRBV15	.	TRBD2
TGCGCCAGCAGCTCTCACCAAATCCTCGCGGGCACTGAAGCTTTCTTT	CASSSHQILAGTEAFF	TRBJ1-1	TRBV5-1	.	.